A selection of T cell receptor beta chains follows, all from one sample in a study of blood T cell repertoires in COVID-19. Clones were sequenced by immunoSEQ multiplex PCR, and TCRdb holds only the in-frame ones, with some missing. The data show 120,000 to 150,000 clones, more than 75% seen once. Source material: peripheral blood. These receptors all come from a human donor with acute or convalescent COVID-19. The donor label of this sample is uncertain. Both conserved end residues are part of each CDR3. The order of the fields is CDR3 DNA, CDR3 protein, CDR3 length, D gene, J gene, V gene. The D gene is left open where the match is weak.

TGTGCCAGCTCACCACCGGGGACAGGGGTGCGGGAGCAGTACTTC,CASSPPGTGVREQYF,15,TRBD1,TRBJ2-7,TRBV18
TGTGCCAGCAGCGTGACAGGGGGCTCCAAGTACGAGCAGTACTTC,CASSVTGGSKYEQYF,15,TRBD1,TRBJ2-7,TRBV9
TGTGCCAGTTCGGGGACAGGGACATACACCATATATTTT,CASSGTGTYTIYF,13,TRBD1,TRBJ1-3,TRBV19
TGTGCCAGCAGCTGGGAGGGGCGCGGGAACACTGAAGCTTTCTTT,CASSWEGRGNTEAFF,15,.,TRBJ1-1,TRBV5-5
TGTGCCAGCAGTAGCCTAGTGGTCACCGGGGAGCTGTTTTTT,CASSSLVVTGELFF,14,.,TRBJ2-2,TRBV2
TGTGCCAGCAGCGAACACAGTTTCACTGAAGCTTTCTTT,CASSEHSFTEAFF,13,.,TRBJ1-1,TRBV11-3
TGTGCCAGCAGCTTAGAAGCGACAGGGGGCTTGCAGCCCCAGCATTTT,CASSLEATGGLQPQHF,16,TRBD1,TRBJ1-5,TRBV7-2
TGTGCCAGCTCACCACCGGGGGACAGAGCTAACTATGGCTACACCTTC,CASSPPGDRANYGYTF,16,TRBD1,TRBJ1-2,TRBV18
TGTGCCAGTAACAACAGGGCGGCCACCGGGGAGCTGTTTTTT,CASNNRAATGELFF,14,.,TRBJ2-2,TRBV19
TGTGCCTGGAGTTGGAGGGTCATCTCACTTCCAGATACGCAGTATTTT,CAWSWRVISLPDTQYF,16,.,TRBJ2-3,TRBV30